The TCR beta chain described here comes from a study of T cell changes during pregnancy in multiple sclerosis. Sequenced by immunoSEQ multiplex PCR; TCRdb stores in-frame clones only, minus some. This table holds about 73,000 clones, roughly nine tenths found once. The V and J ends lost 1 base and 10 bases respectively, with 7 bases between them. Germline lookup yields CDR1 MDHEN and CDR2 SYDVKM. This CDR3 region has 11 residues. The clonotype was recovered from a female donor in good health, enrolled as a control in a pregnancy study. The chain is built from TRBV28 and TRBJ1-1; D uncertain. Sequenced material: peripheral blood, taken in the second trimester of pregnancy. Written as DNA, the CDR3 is TGTGCCAGCAGTTTATTAGAGCGAGCTTTCTTT. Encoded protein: CASSLLERAFF.